This T cell receptor (beta chain) was sequenced during a study of cytomegalovirus exposure and HLA in healthy donors. General study points: Later analysis placed DRB1 highest and HLA-C lowest in TCR association rates, which differed by HLA locus.

The germline gives CDR1 SGHNT, CDR2 YENEEA. The CDR3 is made up of 16 amino acids. V dropped 2 bases and J dropped 5 bases, with 17 bases sitting between them. Remarks on this clone: Its antigen is undetermined.

PCR involved 60 Vbeta and 13 Jbeta primers. This table comes from immunoSEQ multiplex PCR, and its TCRdb copy is limited to in-frame clones, with some not included. The table lists about 120,000 clones, roughly 82% of them singletons. This sequence joins TRBV11-3 and TRBJ2-3; possible D gene TRBD2, 7 bases. Material for sequencing was PBMCs. This receptor was taken from a man between 18 and 29 years old in good health and CMV-seropositive. DNA for the CDR3: TGTGCCAGCAGCTTAACTTTCGGGGGCGGGGGAGATACGCAGTATTTT. Translation: CASSLTFGGGGDTQYF.